The rows below give T cell receptor beta chains drawn from one sample of a study of naive and memory T cell subsets. TCRdb re-called the UMI-ligation and nested PCR reads through MiXCR, storing one row per CDR3 protein. The profile shows tens of thousands of distinct CDR3 sequences, more than 7% of them singletons. Sequenced sample: central memory CD8+ T cells from blood. The receptors here all came from a human donor in good health. Both conserved end residues are part of each CDR3. D genes are given only for firm matches. Clone size is shown for a subset of rows, as once, few, many or a class of expanded clone.

TRBJ2-7 TRBV29-1 - TRBD1 TGCAGCGTTGTAACGGGACAGGGGTCCTACGAGCAGTACTTC CSVVTGQGSYEQYF
TRBJ1-1 TRBV5-6 many - TGTGCCAGCAGCTTGAAGGACACTGAAGCTTTCTTT CASSLKDTEAFF
TRBJ2-7 TRBV6-1 few - TGTGCCAGCAGTCCCAGTGGAGGGGGCGCGTACGAGCAGTACTTC CASSPSGGGAYEQYF
TRBJ2-6 TRBV11-2 - TRBD1 TGTGCCAGCCTTCCCGGGACAGGGGGCGCTGGGGCCAACGTCCTGACTTTC CASLPGTGGAGANVLTF
TRBJ1-1 TRBV19 - - TGTGCCAGTAGTAACACCCTCGGGGTTAGGAACACTGAAGCTTTCTTT CASSNTLGVRNTEAFF
TRBJ2-2 TRBV4-2 few - TGTGCCAGCAGCCAAGATCCCTGGGACCTCCTGAACACCGGGGAGCTGTTTTTT CASSQDPWDLLNTGELFF
TRBJ2-7 TRBV27 few TRBD1 TGTGCCAGCAGTTACGGACAGGACTACGAGCAGTACTTC CASSYGQDYEQYF
TRBJ1-6 TRBV6-1 few - TGTGCCAGCAGTGAACGCGGGGATAATTCACCCCTCCACTTT CASSERGDNSPLHF
TRBJ2-7 TRBV28 - - TGTGCCAGCAGTCGCTACGAGCAGTACTTC CASSRYEQYF
TRBJ1-4 TRBV12-3/TRBV12-4 - - TGTGCCAGCAGTTTAGATGGTGAAAAACTGTTTTTT CASSLDGEKLFF
TRBJ2-1 TRBV19 - - TGTGCCAGTAGTATTGGGACGGGATCGGGGAATGAGCAGTTCTTC CASSIGTGSGNEQFF
TRBJ2-3 TRBV24-1 many TRBD2 TGTGCCACCCACAGCGGGATTGAGGCAGATACGCAGTATTTT CATHSGIEADTQYF
TRBJ1-5 TRBV2 many - TGTGCCAGCTCCAATGGACAACTCAATCAGCCCCAGCATTTT CASSNGQLNQPQHF
TRBJ2-2 TRBV25-1 many TRBD2 TGTGCCAGCATGGAACCGGGACTAGAGTCCGGGGAGCTGTTTTTT CASMEPGLESGELFF
TRBJ2-1 TRBV28 medium-sized - TGTGCCAGCAGGCCTCCTACTTGGATAAGCTCCTACAATGAGCAGTTCTTC CASRPPTWISSYNEQFF
TRBJ2-1 TRBV9 few - TGTGCCAGCAGCCGCCTGGCCTCTAGTTTGTTCAATGAGCAGTTCTTC CASSRLASSLFNEQFF
TRBJ2-3 TRBV6-5 few TRBD2 TGTGCCAGCACCCATGGGACTAATCCAGATACGCAGTATTTT CASTHGTNPDTQYF
TRBJ1-3 TRBV5-6 - - TGTGCCAGCAGCTTGGGGGAATCTGGAAACACCATATATTTT CASSLGESGNTIYF
TRBJ1-4 TRBV11-2 - - TGTGCCAGCAGCTTATGGGGGGGGGTAGAACATGAAAAACTGTTTTTT CASSLWGGVEHEKLFF
TRBJ2-1 TRBV4-3 - TRBD1 TGCGCCAGCAGCCAAAGGTTATTTTCTACAGGGGGAATCTACAATGAGCAGTTCTTC CASSQRLFSTGGIYNEQFF
TRBJ2-5 TRBV28 many TRBD2 TGTGCCAGCAGTTCCTCCCAAAACCGACTAGCGGGAGACGAGACCCAGTACTTC CASSSSQNRLAGDETQYF
TRBJ2-3 TRBV4-1 few - TGCGCCAGCAGCGGGTCGAACAGGGAGGATGCAGATACGCAGTATTTT CASSGSNREDADTQYF
TRBJ2-2 TRBV6-6 - - TGTGCCAGCTCCGACAGGGACTCTACCGGGGAGCTGTTTTTT CASSDRDSTGELFF
TRBJ2-7 TRBV7-2 many - TGTGCCAGCAGCTTTAGGCTCGAGGGCCGGTACGAGCAGTACTTC CASSFRLEGRYEQYF
TRBJ2-1 TRBV15 few TRBD2 TGTGCCACTCGAAGCGGGGGGGATTACAATGAGCAGTTCTTC CATRSGGDYNEQFF
TRBJ2-7 TRBV29-1 many - TGCAGCGTTGAACAGGGGGGATCCTACGAGCAGTACTTC CSVEQGGSYEQYF
TRBJ2-1 TRBV12-3/TRBV12-4 many - TGTGCCAGCAGTCTAAGCGGGGAGCAGTTCTTC CASSLSGEQFF
TRBJ2-6 TRBV7-9 few - TGTGCCAGCAGCTTACCGGGACGGAGCAACTCTGGGGCCAACGTCCTGACTTTC CASSLPGRSNSGANVLTF
TRBJ2-7 TRBV6-5 medium-sized - TGTGCCAGCAGTTACTCGCAGGGTCACGAGCAGTACTTC CASSYSQGHEQYF
TRBJ2-7 TRBV29-1 few TRBD1 TGCAGCGTTGAAGAACCCGGACAGGTCCCCTACGAGCAGTACTTC CSVEEPGQVPYEQYF
TRBJ2-3 TRBV28 few - TGTGCCAGCAGTGCTTTGGTCCCTTCCCGGGACTTCAGCACAGATACGCAGTATTTT CASSALVPSRDFSTDTQYF
TRBJ2-7 TRBV14 few TRBD1 TGTGCCAGCAGCCAAGAGGGACAGGATCCCTACGAGCAGTACTTC CASSQEGQDPYEQYF
TRBJ2-1 TRBV27 - TRBD2 TGTGCCAGCAGTTTCGGGACTAGCGGGAAGCCTACAAATGAGCAGTTCTTC CASSFGTSGKPTNEQFF
TRBJ2-3 TRBV9 few - TGTGCCAGCAGCGTAGGGCAGACAGCAGATACGCAGTATTTT CASSVGQTADTQYF
TRBJ2-7 TRBV15 - TRBD1 TGTGCCACCAGCAGCCGACGGGACAGCTCCTACGAGCAGTACTTC CATSSRRDSSYEQYF
TRBJ1-4 TRBV7-9 few - TGTGCCAGCAGCCTCCCGAGCGAAAAACTGTTTTTT CASSLPSEKLFF
TRBJ1-1 TRBV4-1 - - TGCGCCAGCAGGCTACAGGGGAACACTGAAGCTTTCTTT CASRLQGNTEAFF
TRBJ2-7 TRBV7-2 few TRBD2 TGTGCCAGCAGCACCTCTAGCGGGAGTTACGAGCAGTACTTC CASSTSSGSYEQYF
TRBJ2-1 TRBV6-4 - TRBD2 TGTGCCAGCAGTGACTCAGGGCGGGAGGGCCTCAATGAGCAGTTCTTC CASSDSGREGLNEQFF
TRBJ1-5 TRBV6-2/TRBV6-3 few - TGTGCCAGCAGTTACGGGAGGGGATCTAGCAATCAGCCCCAGCATTTT CASSYGRGSSNQPQHF
TRBJ2-7 TRBV28 few - TGTGCCAGCAGTCCCCCAAGGGGCAGGCAGTACTTC CASSPPRGRQYF
TRBJ2-5 TRBV2 - - TGTGCCAGTACAGGGACCCAAGAGACCCAGTACTTC CASTGTQETQYF
TRBJ1-1 TRBV6-1 medium-sized - TGTGCCATCCTTCTGACAGGTCGGCGGTTTGAAGCTTTCTTT CAILLTGRRFEAFF
TRBJ2-1 TRBV20-1 medium-sized TRBD2 TGCAGTGCTAGACTAGCGGACAATGAGCAGTTCTTC CSARLADNEQFF
TRBJ2-7 TRBV29-1 - TRBD1 TGCAGCGTTGTGGGGGGCACAGGGGGTGACTCCTACGAGCAGTACTTC CSVVGGTGGDSYEQYF